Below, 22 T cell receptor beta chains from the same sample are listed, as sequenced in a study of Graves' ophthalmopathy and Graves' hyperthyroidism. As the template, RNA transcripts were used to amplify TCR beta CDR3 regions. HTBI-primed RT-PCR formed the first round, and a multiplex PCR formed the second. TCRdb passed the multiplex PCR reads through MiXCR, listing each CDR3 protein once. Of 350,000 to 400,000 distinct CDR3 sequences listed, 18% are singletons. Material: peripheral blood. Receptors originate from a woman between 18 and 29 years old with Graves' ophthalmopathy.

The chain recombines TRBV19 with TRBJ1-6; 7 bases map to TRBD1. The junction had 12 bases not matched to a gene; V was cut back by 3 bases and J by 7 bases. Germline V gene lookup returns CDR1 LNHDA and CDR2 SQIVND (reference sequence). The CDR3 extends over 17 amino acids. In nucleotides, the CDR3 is TGTGCCAGTAGTATCGGGGTCGGGGACAGCGAGAATTCACCCCTCCACTTT. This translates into CASSIGVGDSENSPLHF.

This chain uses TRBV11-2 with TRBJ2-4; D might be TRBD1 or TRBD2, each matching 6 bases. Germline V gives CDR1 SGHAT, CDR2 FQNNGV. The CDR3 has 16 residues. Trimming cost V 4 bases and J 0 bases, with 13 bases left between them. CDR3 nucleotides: TGTGCCAGCAGCTGGGGGGCGAGACTAGCCAAAAACATTCAGTACTTC. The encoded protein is CASSWGARLAKNIQYF. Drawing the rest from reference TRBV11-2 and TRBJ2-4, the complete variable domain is EAGVAQSPRYKIIEKRQSVAFWCNPISGHATLYWYQQILGQGPKLLIQFQNNGVVDDSQLPKDRFSAERLKGVDSTLKIQPAKLEDSAVYLCASSWGARLAKNIQYFGAGTRLSVL.

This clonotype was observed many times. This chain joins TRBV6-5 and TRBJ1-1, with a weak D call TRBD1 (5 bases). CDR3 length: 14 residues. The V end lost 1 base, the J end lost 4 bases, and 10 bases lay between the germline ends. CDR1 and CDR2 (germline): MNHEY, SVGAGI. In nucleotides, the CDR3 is TGTGCCAGCAGTTACTTGGGGGGACCCACTGAAGCTTTCTTT. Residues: CASSYLGGPTEAFF.

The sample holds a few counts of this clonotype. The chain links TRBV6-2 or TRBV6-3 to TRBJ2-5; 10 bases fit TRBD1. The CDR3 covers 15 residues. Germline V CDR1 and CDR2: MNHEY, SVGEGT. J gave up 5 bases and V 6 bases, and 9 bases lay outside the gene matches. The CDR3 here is CASSRAGTGVETQYF. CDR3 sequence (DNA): TGTGCCAGCAGCCGGGCAGGGACAGGGGTGGAGACCCAGTACTTC.

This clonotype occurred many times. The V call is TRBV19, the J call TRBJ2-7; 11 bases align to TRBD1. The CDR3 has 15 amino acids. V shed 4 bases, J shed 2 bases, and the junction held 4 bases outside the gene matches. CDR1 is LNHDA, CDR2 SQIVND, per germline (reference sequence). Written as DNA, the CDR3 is TGTGCCAGTAGTAGCCGGGACAGGGGGGCCTACGAGCAGTACTTC. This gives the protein CASSSRDRGAYEQYF.

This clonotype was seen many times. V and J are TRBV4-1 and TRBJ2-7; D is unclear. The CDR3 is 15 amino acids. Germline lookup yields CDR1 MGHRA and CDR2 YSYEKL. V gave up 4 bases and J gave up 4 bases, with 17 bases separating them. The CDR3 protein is CASSRTGLQRYEQYF. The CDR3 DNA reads TGCGCCAGCAGCCGTACCGGGCTTCAGAGGTACGAGCAGTACTTC.

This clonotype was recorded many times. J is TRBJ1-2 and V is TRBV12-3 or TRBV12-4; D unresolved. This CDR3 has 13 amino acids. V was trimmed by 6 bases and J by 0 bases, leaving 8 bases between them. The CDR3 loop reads CASSRGANYGYTF. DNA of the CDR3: TGTGCCAGCAGCCGTGGGGCTAACTATGGCTACACCTTC.

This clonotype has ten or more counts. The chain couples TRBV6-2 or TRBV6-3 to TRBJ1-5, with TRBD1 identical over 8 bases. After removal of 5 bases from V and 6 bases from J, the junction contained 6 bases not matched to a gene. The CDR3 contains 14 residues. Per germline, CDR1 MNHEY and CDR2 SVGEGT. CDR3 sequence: CASSKTGVRQPQHF. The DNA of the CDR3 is TGTGCCAGCAGTAAGACAGGGGTTCGTCAGCCCCAGCATTTT.

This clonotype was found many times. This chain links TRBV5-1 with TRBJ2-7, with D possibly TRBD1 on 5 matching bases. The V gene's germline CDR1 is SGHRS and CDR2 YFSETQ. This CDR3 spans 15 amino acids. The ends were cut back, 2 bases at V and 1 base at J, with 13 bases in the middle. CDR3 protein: CASSFGKGRSYEQYF. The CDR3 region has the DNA TGCGCCAGCAGCTTTGGGAAGGGGCGTTCCTACGAGCAGTACTTC.

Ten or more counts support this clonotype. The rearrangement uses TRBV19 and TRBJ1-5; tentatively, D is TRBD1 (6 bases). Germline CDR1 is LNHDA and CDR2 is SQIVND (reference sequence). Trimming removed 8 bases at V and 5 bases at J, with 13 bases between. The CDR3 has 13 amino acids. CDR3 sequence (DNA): TGTGCCAGTCACAGGGCTCGGGATCAGCCCCAGCATTTT. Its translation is CASHRARDQPQHF.

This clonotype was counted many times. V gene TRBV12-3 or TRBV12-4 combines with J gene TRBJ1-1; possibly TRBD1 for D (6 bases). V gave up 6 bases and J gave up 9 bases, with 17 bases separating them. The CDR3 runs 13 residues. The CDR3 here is CASSHSAGHKAFF. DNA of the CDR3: TGTGCCAGCAGCCACTCGGCGGGACATAAAGCTTTCTTT.

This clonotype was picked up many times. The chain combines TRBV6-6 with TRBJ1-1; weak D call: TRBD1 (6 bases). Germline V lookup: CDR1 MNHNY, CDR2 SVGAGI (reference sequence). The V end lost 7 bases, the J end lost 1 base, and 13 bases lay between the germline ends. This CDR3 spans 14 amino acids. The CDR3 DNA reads TGTGCCAGCATCCAGACAGGACAGAACACTGAAGCTTTCTTT. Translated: CASIQTGQNTEAFF.

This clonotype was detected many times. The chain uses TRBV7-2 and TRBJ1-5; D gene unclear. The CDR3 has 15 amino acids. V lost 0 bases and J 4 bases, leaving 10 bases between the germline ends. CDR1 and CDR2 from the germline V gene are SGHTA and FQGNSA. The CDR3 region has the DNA TGTGCCAGCAGCTTAGCCAAAGGGAATAATCAGCCCCAGCATTTT. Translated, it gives CASSLAKGNNQPQHF.

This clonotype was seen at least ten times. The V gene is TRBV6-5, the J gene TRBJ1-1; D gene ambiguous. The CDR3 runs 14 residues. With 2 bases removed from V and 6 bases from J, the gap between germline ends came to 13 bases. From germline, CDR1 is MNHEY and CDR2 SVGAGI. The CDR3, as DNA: TGTGCCAGCAGTTACGAGGGATTCGAGGCTGAAGCTTTCTTT. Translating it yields CASSYEGFEAEAFF.

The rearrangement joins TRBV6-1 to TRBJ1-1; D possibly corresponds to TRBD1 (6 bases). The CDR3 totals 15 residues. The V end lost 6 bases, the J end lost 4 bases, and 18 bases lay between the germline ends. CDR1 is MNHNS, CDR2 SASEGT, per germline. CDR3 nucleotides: TGTGCCAGCAGCGAAACCGGGTTGGGGGCCACTGAAGCTTTCTTT. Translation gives CASSETGLGATEAFF.

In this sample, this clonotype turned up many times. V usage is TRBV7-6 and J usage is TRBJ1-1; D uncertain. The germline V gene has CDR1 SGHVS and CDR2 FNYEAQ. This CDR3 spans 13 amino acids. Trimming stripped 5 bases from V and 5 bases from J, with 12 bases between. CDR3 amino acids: CASSTPRKTEAFF. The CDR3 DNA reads TGTGCCAGCAGCACACCCCGGAAAACTGAAGCTTTCTTT.

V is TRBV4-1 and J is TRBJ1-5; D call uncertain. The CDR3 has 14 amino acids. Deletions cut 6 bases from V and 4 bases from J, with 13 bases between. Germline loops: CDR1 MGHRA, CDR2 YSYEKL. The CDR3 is CASRDVGLNQPQHF. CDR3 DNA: TGCGCCAGCAGGGATGTAGGGTTAAATCAGCCCCAGCATTTT.

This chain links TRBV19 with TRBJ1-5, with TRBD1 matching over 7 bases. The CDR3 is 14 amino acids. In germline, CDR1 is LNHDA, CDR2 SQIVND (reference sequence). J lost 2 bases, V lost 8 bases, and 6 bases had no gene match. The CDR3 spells CASGQDRGNQPQHF. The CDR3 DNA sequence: TGTGCCAGTGGACAGGACAGAGGCAATCAGCCCCAGCATTTT. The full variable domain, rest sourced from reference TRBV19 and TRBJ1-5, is DGGITQSPKYLFRKEGQNVTLSCEQNLNHDAMYWYRQDPGQGLRLIYYSQIVNDFQKGDIAEGYSVSREKKESFPLTVTSAQKNPTAFYLCASGQDRGNQPQHFGDGTRLSIL.

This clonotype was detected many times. This CDR3 is CASSLGTGGGTQYF. Written as DNA, the CDR3 is TGTGCCAGCAGCTTAGGGACAGGGGGAGGCACCCAGTACTTC. The chain recombines TRBV7-2 with TRBJ2-5; 10 bases are shared with TRBD1. CDR1 is SGHTA, CDR2 FQGNSA, per germline. The CDR3 runs 14 residues. The V and J ends lost 1 base and 8 bases, in that order; junction bases with no gene match: 4.

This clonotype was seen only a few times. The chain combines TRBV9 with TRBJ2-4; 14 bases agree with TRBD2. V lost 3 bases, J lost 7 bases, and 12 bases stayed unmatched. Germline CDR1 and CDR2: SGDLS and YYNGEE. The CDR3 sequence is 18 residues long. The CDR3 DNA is TGTGCCAGCAGCGCTCATCCGGGACTAGCGGGGGAGGGGAACATTCAGTACTTC. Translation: CASSAHPGLAGEGNIQYF.

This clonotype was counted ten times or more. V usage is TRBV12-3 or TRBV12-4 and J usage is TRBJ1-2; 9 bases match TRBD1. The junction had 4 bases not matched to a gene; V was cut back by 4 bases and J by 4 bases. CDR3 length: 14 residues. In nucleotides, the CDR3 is TGTGCCAGCAGTTCAACAGGGGGCGTCTATGGCTACACCTTC. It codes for CASSSTGGVYGYTF.

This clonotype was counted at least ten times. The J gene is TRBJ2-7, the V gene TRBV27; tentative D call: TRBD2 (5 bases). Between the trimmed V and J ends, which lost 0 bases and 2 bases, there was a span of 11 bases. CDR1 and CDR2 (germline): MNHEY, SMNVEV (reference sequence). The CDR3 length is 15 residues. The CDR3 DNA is TGTGCCAGCAGTTTATCGGGAGCCCACGCCTACGAGCAGTACTTC. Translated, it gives CASSLSGAHAYEQYF.